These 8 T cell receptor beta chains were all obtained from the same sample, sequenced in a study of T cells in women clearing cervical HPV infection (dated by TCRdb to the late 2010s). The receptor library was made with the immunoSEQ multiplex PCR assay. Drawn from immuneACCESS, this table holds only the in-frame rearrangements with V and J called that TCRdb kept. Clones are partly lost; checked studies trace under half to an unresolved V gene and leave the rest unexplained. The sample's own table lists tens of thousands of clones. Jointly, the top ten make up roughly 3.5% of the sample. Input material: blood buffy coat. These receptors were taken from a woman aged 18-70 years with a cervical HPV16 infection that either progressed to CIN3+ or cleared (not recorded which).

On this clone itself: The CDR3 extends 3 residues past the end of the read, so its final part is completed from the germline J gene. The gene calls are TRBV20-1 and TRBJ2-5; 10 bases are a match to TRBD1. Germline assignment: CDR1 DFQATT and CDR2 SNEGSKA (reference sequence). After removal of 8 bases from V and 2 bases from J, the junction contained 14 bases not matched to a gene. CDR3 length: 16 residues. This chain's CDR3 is CSYRDRGRGIQETQYF. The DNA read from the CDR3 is TGCAGTTACCGGGACAGGGGAAGAGGCATACAAGAGACC.

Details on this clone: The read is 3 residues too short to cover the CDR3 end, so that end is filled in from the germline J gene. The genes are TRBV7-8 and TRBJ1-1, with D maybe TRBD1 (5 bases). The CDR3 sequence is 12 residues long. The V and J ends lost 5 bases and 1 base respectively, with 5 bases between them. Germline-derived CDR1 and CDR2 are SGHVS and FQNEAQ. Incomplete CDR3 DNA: TGTGCCAGCAGCGGACAGAACACTGAA. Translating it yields CASSGQNTE. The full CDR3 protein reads CASSGQNTEAFF.

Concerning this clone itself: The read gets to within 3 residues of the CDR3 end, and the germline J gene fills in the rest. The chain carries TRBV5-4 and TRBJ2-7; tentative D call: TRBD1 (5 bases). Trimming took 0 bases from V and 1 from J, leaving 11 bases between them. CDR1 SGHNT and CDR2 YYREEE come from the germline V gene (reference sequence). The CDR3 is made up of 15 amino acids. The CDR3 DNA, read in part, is TGTGCCAGCAGCTTGGGGTCGGCAGGGTCCTACGAG. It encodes CASSLGSAGSYE. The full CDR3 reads CASSLGSAGSYEQYF.

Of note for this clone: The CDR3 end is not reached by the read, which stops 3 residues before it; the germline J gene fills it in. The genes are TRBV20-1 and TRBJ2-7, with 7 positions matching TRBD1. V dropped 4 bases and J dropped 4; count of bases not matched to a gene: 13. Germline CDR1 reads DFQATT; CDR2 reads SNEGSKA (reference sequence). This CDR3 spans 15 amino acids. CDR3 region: CSATAPTGSNYEQYF. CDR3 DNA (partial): TGCAGTGCTACCGCACCGACAGGGTCCAATTACGAG.

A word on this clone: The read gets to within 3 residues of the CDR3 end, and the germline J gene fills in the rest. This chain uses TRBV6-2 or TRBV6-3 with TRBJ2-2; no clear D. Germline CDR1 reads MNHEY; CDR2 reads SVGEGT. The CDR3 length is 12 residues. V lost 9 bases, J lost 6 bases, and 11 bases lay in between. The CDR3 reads CASGRSAGELFF. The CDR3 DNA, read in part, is TGTGCCAGTGGCCGGAGCGCCGGGGAG.

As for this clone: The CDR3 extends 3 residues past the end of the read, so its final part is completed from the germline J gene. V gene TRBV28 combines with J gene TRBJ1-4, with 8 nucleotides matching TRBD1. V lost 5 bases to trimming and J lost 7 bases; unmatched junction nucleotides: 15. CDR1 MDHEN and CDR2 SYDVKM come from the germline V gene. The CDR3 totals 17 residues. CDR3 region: CASSRLHPGGVGEKLFF. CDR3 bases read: TGTGCCAGCAGTCGACTGCACCCAGGGGGCGTAGGTGAAAAA.

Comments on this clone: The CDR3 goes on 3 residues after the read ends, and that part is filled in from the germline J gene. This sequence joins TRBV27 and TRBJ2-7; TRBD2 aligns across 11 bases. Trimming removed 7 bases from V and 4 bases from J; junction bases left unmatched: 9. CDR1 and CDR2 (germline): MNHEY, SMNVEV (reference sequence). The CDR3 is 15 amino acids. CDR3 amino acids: CASTSRPSGRYEQYF. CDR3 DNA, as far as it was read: TGTGCCAGCACCTCTAGGCCTAGCGGGAGGTACGAG.

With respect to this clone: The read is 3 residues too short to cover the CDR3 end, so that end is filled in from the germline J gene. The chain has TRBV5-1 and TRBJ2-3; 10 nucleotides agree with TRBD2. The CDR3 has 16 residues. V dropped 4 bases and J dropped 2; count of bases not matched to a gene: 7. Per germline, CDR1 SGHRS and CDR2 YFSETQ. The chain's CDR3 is CASSLLAGGLTDTQYF. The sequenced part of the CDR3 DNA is TGCGCCAGCAGCCTCTTAGCGGGAGGCCTCACAGATACG.